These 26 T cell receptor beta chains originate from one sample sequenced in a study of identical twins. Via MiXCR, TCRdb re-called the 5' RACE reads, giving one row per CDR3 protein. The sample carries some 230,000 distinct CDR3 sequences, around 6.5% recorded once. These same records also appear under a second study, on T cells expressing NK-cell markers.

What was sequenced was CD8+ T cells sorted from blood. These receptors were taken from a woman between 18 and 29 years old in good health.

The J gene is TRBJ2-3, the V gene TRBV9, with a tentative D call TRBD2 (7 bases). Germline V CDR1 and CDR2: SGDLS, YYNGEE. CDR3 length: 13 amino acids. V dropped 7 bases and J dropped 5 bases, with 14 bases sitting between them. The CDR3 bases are TGTGCCAGCTCTGCGGGGGCCGGAGATACGCAGTATTTT. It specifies CASSAGAGDTQYF.

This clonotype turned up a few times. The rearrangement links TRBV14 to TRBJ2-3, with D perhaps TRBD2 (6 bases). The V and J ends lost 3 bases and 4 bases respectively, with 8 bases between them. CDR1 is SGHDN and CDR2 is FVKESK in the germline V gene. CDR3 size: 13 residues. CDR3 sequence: CASSHREADTQYF. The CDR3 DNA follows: TGTGCCAGCAGCCACAGGGAGGCAGATACGCAGTATTTT.

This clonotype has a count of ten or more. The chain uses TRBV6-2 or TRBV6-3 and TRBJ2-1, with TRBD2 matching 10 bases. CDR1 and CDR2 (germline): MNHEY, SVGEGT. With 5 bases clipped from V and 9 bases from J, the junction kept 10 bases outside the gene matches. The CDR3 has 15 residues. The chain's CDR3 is CASSTTSGKRGEQFF. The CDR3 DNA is TGTGCCAGCAGTACCACTAGCGGGAAGAGGGGTGAGCAGTTCTTC.

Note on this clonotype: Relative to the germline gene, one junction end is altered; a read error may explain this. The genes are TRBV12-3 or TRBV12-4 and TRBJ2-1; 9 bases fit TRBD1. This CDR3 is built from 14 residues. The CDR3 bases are TGTGCCAGCAGTCTAGCGACAGGGGGGAATGAGCAGTTCTTC. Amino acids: CASSLATGGNEQFF.

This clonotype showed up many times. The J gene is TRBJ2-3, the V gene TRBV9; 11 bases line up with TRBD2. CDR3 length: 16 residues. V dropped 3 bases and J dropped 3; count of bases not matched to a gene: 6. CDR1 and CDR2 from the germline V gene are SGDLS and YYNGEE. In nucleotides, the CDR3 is TGTGCCAGCAGCGGCCTCGGACTAGCGGGTACAGATACGCAGTATTTT. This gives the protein CASSGLGLAGTDTQYF.

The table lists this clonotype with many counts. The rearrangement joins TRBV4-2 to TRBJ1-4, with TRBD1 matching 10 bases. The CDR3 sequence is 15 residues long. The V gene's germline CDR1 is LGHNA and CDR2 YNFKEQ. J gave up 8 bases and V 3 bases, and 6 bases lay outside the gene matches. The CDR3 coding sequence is TGTGCCAGCAGCCAGAGTGCGGGACAGGGGGAAAAACTGTTTTTT. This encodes CASSQSAGQGEKLFF.

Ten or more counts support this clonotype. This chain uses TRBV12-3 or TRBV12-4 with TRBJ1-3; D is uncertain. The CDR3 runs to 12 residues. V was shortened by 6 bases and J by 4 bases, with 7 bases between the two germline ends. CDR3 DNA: TGTGCCAGCAGCTTCGTCGGAAACACCATATATTTT. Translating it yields CASSFVGNTIYF.

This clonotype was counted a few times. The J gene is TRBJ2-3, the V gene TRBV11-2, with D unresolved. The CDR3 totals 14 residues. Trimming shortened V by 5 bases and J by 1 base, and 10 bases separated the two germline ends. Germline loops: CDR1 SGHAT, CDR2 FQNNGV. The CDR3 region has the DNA TGTGCCAGCAGCGCAGAGGTTGGCACAGATACGCAGTATTTT. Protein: CASSAEVGTDTQYF.

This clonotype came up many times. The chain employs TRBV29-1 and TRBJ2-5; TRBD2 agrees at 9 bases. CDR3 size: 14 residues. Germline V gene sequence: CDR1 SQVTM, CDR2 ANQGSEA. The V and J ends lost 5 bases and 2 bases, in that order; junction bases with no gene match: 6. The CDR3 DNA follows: TGCAGCGTTAGGGCTAGCGGGATACAAGAGACCCAGTACTTC. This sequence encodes CSVRASGIQETQYF.

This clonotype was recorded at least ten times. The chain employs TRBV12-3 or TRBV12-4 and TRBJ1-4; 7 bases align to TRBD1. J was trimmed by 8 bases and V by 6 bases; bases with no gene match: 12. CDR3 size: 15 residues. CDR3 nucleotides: TGTGCCAGCAGCTCGACAGGGACGTTCGGGGAAAAACTGTTTTTT. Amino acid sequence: CASSSTGTFGEKLFF.

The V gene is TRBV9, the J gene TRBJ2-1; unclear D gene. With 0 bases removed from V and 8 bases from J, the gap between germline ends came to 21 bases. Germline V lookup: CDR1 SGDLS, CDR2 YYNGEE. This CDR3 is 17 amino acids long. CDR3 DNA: TGTGCCAGCAGCGTAGACCTGGGGTCTGCCCCAGGAGATGAGCAGTTCTTC. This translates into CASSVDLGSAPGDEQFF. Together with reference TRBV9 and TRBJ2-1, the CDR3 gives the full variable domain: DSGVTQTPKHLITATGQRVTLRCSPRSGDLSVYWYQQSLDQGLQFLIQYYNGEERAKGNILERFSAQQFPDLHSELNLSSLELGDSALYFCASSVDLGSAPGDEQFFGPGTRLTVL.

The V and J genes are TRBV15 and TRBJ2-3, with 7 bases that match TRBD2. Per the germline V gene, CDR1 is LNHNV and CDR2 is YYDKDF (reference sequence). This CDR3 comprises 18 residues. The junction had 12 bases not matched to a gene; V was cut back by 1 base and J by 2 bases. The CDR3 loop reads CATSRVGLGGIDTDTQYF. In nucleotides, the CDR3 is TGTGCCACCAGCAGAGTGGGACTCGGGGGGATCGACACAGATACGCAGTATTTT.

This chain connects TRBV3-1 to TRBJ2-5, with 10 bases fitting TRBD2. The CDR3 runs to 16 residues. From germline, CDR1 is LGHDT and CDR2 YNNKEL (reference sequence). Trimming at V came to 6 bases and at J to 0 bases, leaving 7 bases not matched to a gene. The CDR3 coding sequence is TGTGCCAGCAGTGGGTCACTAGCGGGATACCAAGAGACCCAGTACTTC. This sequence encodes CASSGSLAGYQETQYF.

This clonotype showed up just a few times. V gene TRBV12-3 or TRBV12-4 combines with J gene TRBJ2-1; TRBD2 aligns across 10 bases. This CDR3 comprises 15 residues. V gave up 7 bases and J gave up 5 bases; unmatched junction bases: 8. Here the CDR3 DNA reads TGTGCCAGCAATCTAGCGGGAGAGGGCCACAATGAGCAGTTCTTC. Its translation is CASNLAGEGHNEQFF.

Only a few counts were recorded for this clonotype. For the CDR3, the DNA is TGTGCCAGCAGCTTAGAGCGGCACTCCTACGAGCAGTACTTC. Translated, it gives CASSLERHSYEQYF. The gene calls are TRBV7-9 and TRBJ2-7, with a tentative D call TRBD2 (5 bases). The CDR3 spans 14 residues. Per germline, CDR1 SEHNR and CDR2 FQNEAQ (reference sequence). V gave up 1 base and J gave up 0 bases, with 7 bases separating them.

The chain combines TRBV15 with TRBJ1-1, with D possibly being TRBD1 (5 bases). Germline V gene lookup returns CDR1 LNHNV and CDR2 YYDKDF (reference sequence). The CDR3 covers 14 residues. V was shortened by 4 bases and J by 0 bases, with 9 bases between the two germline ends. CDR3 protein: CATSNPGLNTEAFF. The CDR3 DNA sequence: TGTGCCACCAGCAACCCAGGGCTGAACACTGAAGCTTTCTTT.

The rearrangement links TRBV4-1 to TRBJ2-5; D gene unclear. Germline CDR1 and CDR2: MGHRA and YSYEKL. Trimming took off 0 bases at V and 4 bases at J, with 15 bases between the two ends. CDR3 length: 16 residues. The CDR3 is CASSQERHGPPETQYF. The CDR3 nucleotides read TGCGCCAGCAGCCAAGAGCGGCACGGACCGCCAGAGACCCAGTACTTC.

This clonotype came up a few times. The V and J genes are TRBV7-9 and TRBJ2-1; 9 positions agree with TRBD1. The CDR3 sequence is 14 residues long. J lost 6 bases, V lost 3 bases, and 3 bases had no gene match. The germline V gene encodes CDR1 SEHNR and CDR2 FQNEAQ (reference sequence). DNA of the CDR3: TGTGCCAGCAGCTTGCGGGACAGGGTCAATGAGCAGTTCTTC. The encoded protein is CASSLRDRVNEQFF.

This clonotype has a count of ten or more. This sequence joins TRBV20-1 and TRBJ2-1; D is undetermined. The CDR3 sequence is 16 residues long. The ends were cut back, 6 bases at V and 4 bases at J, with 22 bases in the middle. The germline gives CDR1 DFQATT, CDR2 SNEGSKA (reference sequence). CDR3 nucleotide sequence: TGCAGTGCCATTCCTACCTTCACCACCATATACAATGAGCAGTTCTTC. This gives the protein CSAIPTFTTIYNEQFF.

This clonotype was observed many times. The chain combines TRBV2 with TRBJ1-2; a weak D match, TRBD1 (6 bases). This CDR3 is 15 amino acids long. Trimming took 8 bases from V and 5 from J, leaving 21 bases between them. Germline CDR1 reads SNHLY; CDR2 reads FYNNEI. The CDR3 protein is CASWGTGNSTYGYTF. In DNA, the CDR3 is TGTGCCAGCTGGGGAACAGGGAACTCTACGTATGGCTACACCTTC.

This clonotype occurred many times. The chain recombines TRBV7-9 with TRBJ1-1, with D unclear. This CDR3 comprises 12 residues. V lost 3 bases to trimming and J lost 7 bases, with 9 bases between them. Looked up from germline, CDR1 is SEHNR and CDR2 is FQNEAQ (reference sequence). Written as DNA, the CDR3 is TGTGCCAGCAGCTTTGACCCTTATGAAGCTTTCTTT. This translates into CASSFDPYEAFF.

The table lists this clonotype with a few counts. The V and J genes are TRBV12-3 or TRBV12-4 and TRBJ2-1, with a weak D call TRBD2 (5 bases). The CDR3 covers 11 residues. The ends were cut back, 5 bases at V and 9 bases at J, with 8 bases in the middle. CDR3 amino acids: CASSAGVEQFF. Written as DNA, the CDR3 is TGTGCCAGCAGTGCCGGGGTTGAGCAGTTCTTC.

The CDR3 is CASRGGSGAFYEQYF. CDR3 coding DNA: TGTGCCAGCAGGGGTGGGAGCGGGGCGTTCTACGAGCAGTACTTC. This chain links TRBV6-1 with TRBJ2-7, with 7 positions matching TRBD2. The CDR3 is made up of 15 amino acids. CDR1 is MNHNS and CDR2 is SASEGT in the germline V gene. V shed 6 bases, J shed 3 bases, and the junction held 11 bases outside the gene matches.

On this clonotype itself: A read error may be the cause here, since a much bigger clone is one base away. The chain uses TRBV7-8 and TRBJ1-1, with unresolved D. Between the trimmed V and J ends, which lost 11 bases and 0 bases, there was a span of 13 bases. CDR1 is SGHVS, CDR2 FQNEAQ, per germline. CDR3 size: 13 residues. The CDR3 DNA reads TGTGCCTGCGGTCGGACGGTGAACACTGAAGCTTTCTTT. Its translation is CACGRTVNTEAFF.

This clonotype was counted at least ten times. The CDR3 nucleotides are TGCAGTGCTAGATCGGGACTAGACTACAATGAGCAGTTCTTC. Residues: CSARSGLDYNEQFF. The chain uses TRBV20-1 and TRBJ2-1, with 8 nucleotides matching TRBD2. Germline CDR1 DFQATT, CDR2 SNEGSKA (reference sequence). CDR3 length: 14 residues. The ends lost 2 bases at V and 3 bases at J; junction bases unmatched: 3.

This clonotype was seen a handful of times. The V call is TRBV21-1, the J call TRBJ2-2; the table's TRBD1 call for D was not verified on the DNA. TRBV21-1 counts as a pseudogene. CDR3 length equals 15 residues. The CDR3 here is CASSKSGTNTGELFF. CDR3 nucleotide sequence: TGTGCCAGCAGCAAATCAGGGACGAACACCGGGGAGCTGTTTTTT.